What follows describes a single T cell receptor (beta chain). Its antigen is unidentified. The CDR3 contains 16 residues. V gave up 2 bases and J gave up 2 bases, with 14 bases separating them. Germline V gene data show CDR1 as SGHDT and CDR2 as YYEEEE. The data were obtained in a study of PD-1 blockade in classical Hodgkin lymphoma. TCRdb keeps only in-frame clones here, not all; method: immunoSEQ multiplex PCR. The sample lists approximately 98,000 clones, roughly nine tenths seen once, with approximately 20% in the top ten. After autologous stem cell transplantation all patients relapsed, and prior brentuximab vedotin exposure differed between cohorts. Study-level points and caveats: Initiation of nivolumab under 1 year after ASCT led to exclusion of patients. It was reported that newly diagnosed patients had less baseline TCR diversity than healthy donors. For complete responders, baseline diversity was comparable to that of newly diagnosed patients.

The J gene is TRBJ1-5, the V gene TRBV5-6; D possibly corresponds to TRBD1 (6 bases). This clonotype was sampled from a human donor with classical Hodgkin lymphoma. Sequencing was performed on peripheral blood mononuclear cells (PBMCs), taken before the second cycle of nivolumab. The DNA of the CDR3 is TGTGCCAGCAGCTTTTCAGGGGCTAGGCGCAATCAGCCCCAGCATTTT. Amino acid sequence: CASSFSGARRNQPQHF.